The source of this T cell receptor beta chain is a study of T cell changes during pregnancy in multiple sclerosis (dated by TCRdb to about 2019). Study-wide context: The study looked at changes in the T cell repertoire across pregnancy in women with multiple sclerosis.

A remark on this clone: Its binding antigen is unknown. No per-base quality is available; no much larger clone lies one base away.

Receptors were amplified or captured by the immunoSEQ multiplex PCR assay. The table was pulled from immuneACCESS by TCRdb, which kept in-frame rearrangements only. Such tables lose some clones; where checked, under half of the loss comes from unresolved V genes, and the rest has no known cause. The sample table records tens of thousands of clones; 85% to 95% of these occur just once. The ten most abundant clones make up 6.5% to 8% of the sample. From the cysteine up to the phenylalanine, the CDR3 has a length of 14 residues. Just CDR3 DNA is preserved here, 42 bases in frame from base 1. Unmatched junction bases come to 14, with V trimmed by 7 bases and J by 8 bases. The CDR1 and CDR2 encoded by the germline V gene are SQVTM and ANQGSEA.

The chain joins TRBV29-1 to TRBJ1-2; 9 junctional bases match TRBD1. This material consisted of CD8+ T cells from peripheral blood mononuclear cells, taken in the third trimester of pregnancy. The clonotype comes from a female donor with multiple sclerosis, enrolled in a pregnancy study. The sequenced DNA: TGCAGCGCCACGGGGAACAGGGGGCCGGGAGGCTACACCTTC. Its protein product is CSATGNRGPGGYTF. Here the CDR3 is joined to the reference TRBV29-1 and TRBJ1-2 genes, and the full variable domain is: SAVISQKPSRDICQRGTSLTIQCQVDSQVTMMFWYRQQPGQSLTLIATANQGSEATYESGFVIDKFPISRPNLTFSTLTVSNMSPEDSSIYLCSATGNRGPGGYTFGSGTRLTVV.